This entry lists 22 T cell receptor beta chains sequenced from one sample in a study of blood T cell repertoires in COVID-19. The data were produced by immunoSEQ multiplex PCR, yet TCRdb's version contains in-frame clones alone and is incomplete. The data contain about 320,000 clones, 90% to 95% of them singletons. Sequencing used PBMCs or T cells enriched from blood (not recorded which). Receptor source: a woman between 25 and 40 years old who had been exposed to COVID-19.

The chain links TRBV6-5 to TRBJ1-1; 7 bases align to TRBD1. With 0 bases clipped from V and 4 bases from J, the junction kept 8 bases outside the gene matches. Germline V gene lookup returns CDR1 MNHEY and CDR2 SVGAGI. The CDR3 is made up of 16 amino acids. This chain's CDR3 is CASSYSGTGVSTEAFF. CDR3 DNA sequence: TGTGCCAGCAGTTACTCGGGCACAGGGGTGAGCACTGAAGCTTTCTTT.

The CDR3 sequence is CASSQEARGGLNEQFF. The DNA of the CDR3 is TGCGCCAGCAGCCAAGAAGCGCGGGGGGGCCTAAATGAGCAGTTCTTC. The chain links TRBV4-3 to TRBJ2-1; TRBD2 matches 9 bases. Germline values: CDR1 LGHNA, CDR2 YSLEER. The CDR3 sequence is 16 residues long. V dropped 0 bases and J dropped 7; count of bases not matched to a gene: 7.

The rearrangement links TRBV9 to TRBJ2-1; 8 bases are a match to TRBD2. The germline CDR1 and CDR2 sequences are SGDLS and YYNGEE. The CDR3 extends over 14 amino acids. J lost 8 bases, V lost 0 bases, and 4 bases had no gene match. CDR3 DNA sequence: TGTGCCAGCAGCGTAGCGGGGGGGTGGGATGAGCAGTTCTTC. This gives the protein CASSVAGGWDEQFF. Full variable domain (outside the CDR3, taken from reference TRBV9 and TRBJ2-1): DSGVTQTPKHLITATGQRVTLRCSPRSGDLSVYWYQQSLDQGLQFLIQYYNGEERAKGNILERFSAQQFPDLHSELNLSSLELGDSALYFCASSVAGGWDEQFFGPGTRLTVL.

The V and J genes are TRBV4-3 and TRBJ2-1; the match to TRBD2 covers 9 bases. Germline trimming cut 0 bases from V and 8 bases from J; bases unmatched to any gene: 8. The germline gives CDR1 LGHNA, CDR2 YSLEER. This CDR3 is 16 amino acids long. The CDR3: CASSQEDLAGNYEQFF. In DNA, the CDR3 is TGCGCCAGCAGCCAAGAGGATCTAGCGGGGAACTATGAGCAGTTCTTC.

The chain joins TRBV10-1 to TRBJ1-5; D is undetermined. Germline V lookup: CDR1 WNHNN, CDR2 SYGVQD (reference sequence). The CDR3 has 16 residues. Trimming removed 0 bases from V and 2 bases from J, with 11 bases in between. The CDR3 loop is CASSESRAEGNQPQHF. In nucleotides, the CDR3 is TGCGCCAGCAGTGAGTCGAGGGCGGAAGGCAATCAGCCCCAGCATTTT.

The rearrangement joins TRBV12-3 or TRBV12-4 to TRBJ1-1; no definite D call. The CDR3 covers 13 residues. V was cut by 5 bases and J by 6 bases, with 13 bases left in between. CDR3 amino acids: CASSRPAGSEAFF. In nucleotides, the CDR3 is TGTGCCAGCAGTCGGCCGGCAGGTTCTGAAGCTTTCTTT.

The chain recombines TRBV4-1 with TRBJ1-4; maybe TRBD1 (5 bases). Looked up from germline, CDR1 is MGHRA and CDR2 is YSYEKL. Trimming pared 0 bases from V and 8 bases from J, leaving 10 bases between. This CDR3 contains 14 residues. The CDR3 here is CASSQDRAGEKLFF. The CDR3 nucleotides read TGCGCCAGCAGCCAAGACAGGGCTGGGGAAAAACTGTTTTTT.

The J gene is TRBJ2-1, the V gene TRBV6-4, with TRBD2 matching over 15 bases. V lost 4 bases and J lost 8; bases outside the gene matches: 0. CDR1 and CDR2 (germline): MRHNA, SNTAGT. CDR3 size: 14 residues. The CDR3 here is CASSGTSGGDEQFF. The CDR3 DNA sequence: TGTGCCAGCAGTGGGACTAGCGGGGGGGATGAGCAGTTCTTC.

The chain combines TRBV7-9 with TRBJ2-3; possibly TRBD1 for D (6 bases). V lost 8 bases and J lost 0, with 6 bases in between. In germline, CDR1 is SEHNR, CDR2 FQNEAQ (reference sequence). This CDR3 is 12 amino acids long. The CDR3 here is CASGGSTDTQYF. CDR3 DNA sequence: TGTGCCAGCGGGGGCAGCACAGATACGCAGTATTTT.

J is TRBJ2-2 and V is TRBV5-1; D is unclear. This CDR3 comprises 14 residues. The germline V and J ends were trimmed by 2 bases and 7 bases, with 12 bases remaining between them. Germline V gives CDR1 SGHRS, CDR2 YFSETQ. The CDR3 DNA is TGCGCCAGCAGCTTAGGAGATCGGAGCGGGGAGCTGTTTTTT. Its protein product is CASSLGDRSGELFF.

V gene TRBV25-1 combines with J gene TRBJ2-6; D unclear. The CDR3 is made up of 16 amino acids. CDR1 and CDR2 (germline): MGHDK, SYGVNS. V was shortened by 0 bases and J by 0 bases, with 6 bases between the two germline ends. The CDR3 protein is CASSEYYSSGANVLTF. The DNA of the CDR3 is TGTGCCAGCAGTGAATATTACAGCTCTGGGGCCAACGTCCTGACTTTC.

The rearrangement uses TRBV2 and TRBJ2-7, with a weak D call TRBD2 (6 bases). Germline assignment: CDR1 SNHLY and CDR2 FYNNEI. This CDR3 comprises 12 residues. Trimming stripped 6 bases from V and 3 bases from J, with 9 bases between. The CDR3 nucleotides read TGTGCCAGCAGGGAGGGTTACTACGAGCAGTACTTC. As protein: CASREGYYEQYF.

This clone was counted at least ten times. This CDR3 reads CASSLGGQIDGYTF. Here the CDR3 DNA reads TGCGCCAGCAGCCTCGGGGGACAGATAGATGGCTACACCTTC. The chain joins TRBV4-1 to TRBJ1-2; TRBD1 matches at 7 bases. The CDR3 sequence is 14 residues long. J lost 6 bases, V lost 4 bases, and 8 bases had no gene match. From germline, CDR1 is MGHRA and CDR2 YSYEKL.

The V call is TRBV7-6, the J call TRBJ2-7; TRBD1 matches 9 bases. The CDR3 is 15 residues long. Germline values: CDR1 SGHVS, CDR2 FNYEAQ. V lost 4 bases, J lost 0 bases, and 4 bases stayed unmatched. The CDR3 region has the DNA TGTGCCAGCAGCTCTTGGACAGGGGTCTCCTACGAGCAGTACTTC. Translated: CASSSWTGVSYEQYF.

The chain recombines TRBV19 with TRBJ2-6, with D perhaps matching TRBD1 (6 bases). V was pared by 6 bases and J by 3 bases, with 12 bases between. This CDR3 contains 15 residues. Germline V lookup: CDR1 LNHDA, CDR2 SQIVND (reference sequence). CDR3 DNA: TGTGCCAGTAGCTCGCAGGGGTATGGGGCCAACGTCCTGACTTTC. This encodes CASSSQGYGANVLTF.

The chain joins TRBV18 to TRBJ2-2; D remains ambiguous. In germline, CDR1 is KGHSH, CDR2 LQKENI. Between the trimmed V and J ends, which lost 10 bases and 0 bases, there was a span of 9 bases. This CDR3 has 13 amino acids. CDR3 DNA: TGTGCCACCAGGCTACCGAACACCGGGGAGCTGTTTTTT. Its protein is CATRLPNTGELFF.

The chain couples TRBV19 to TRBJ2-1, with D possibly matching TRBD2 (5 bases). CDR1 and CDR2 from the germline V gene are LNHDA and SQIVND (reference sequence). V was shortened by 5 bases and J by 2 bases, with 16 bases between the two germline ends. The CDR3 is made up of 16 amino acids. CDR3 sequence: CASSARLAFPYNEQFF. The CDR3 bases are TGTGCCAGTAGTGCCCGGTTAGCGTTTCCCTACAATGAGCAGTTCTTC.

The chain employs TRBV7-9 and TRBJ1-2; TRBD1 aligns across 7 bases. The germline V gene encodes CDR1 SEHNR and CDR2 FQNEAQ (reference sequence). The CDR3 contains 15 residues. Losses at the gene ends were 5 bases for V and 8 bases for J; bases not matched to a gene: 14. CDR3 protein: CASSRTTGKHQGYTF. CDR3 DNA sequence: TGTGCCAGCAGCAGGACGACAGGGAAACATCAGGGCTACACCTTC.

The chain joins TRBV7-6 to TRBJ1-6; the D is unclear. The germline V gene has CDR1 SGHVS and CDR2 FNYEAQ. The CDR3 is made up of 15 amino acids. V was shortened by 1 base and J by 7 bases, with 11 bases between the two germline ends. CDR3 residues: CASSLETGYNSPLHF. The CDR3 DNA reads TGTGCCAGCAGCTTAGAGACGGGTTACAATTCACCCCTCCACTTT.

J is TRBJ1-1 and V is TRBV13; 9 positions agree with TRBD1. This CDR3 comprises 16 residues. The germline V gene has CDR1 PRHDT and CDR2 FYEKMQ (reference sequence). The V gene end was trimmed by 4 bases and the J gene end by 4 bases; junction bases not matched to a gene: 10. CDR3 nucleotides: TGTGCCAGCAGCTCGCGGGACAGGGCTCTAAGCACTGAAGCTTTCTTT. As protein: CASSSRDRALSTEAFF.

This chain connects TRBV19 to TRBJ2-2, with 8 positions matching TRBD1. Germline V CDR1 and CDR2: LNHDA, SQIVND (reference sequence). The CDR3 has 16 residues. The V and J ends lost 5 bases and 0 bases, in that order; junction bases with no gene match: 5. The CDR3 region has the DNA TGTGCCAGTAGTCTCTGGACAGGGTCGAACACCGGGGAGCTGTTTTTT. This codes for CASSLWTGSNTGELFF.

This chain joins TRBV19 and TRBJ2-3; 10 positions match TRBD2. Germline V CDR1 and CDR2: LNHDA, SQIVND (reference sequence). The V gene end was trimmed by 5 bases and the J gene end by 1 base; junction bases not matched to a gene: 3. The CDR3 loop spans 15 amino acids. CDR3: CASSFLAGGTDTQYF. The CDR3 DNA reads as TGTGCCAGTAGTTTCCTAGCGGGGGGCACAGATACGCAGTATTTT. Based on the CDR3 plus reference TRBV19 and TRBJ2-3, the full variable domain is DGGITQSPKYLFRKEGQNVTLSCEQNLNHDAMYWYRQDPGQGLRLIYYSQIVNDFQKGDIAEGYSVSREKKESFPLTVTSAQKNPTAFYLCASSFLAGGTDTQYFGPGTRLTVL.